The clone carrying this TCR beta chain showed up just a few times. These data come from a study of blood T cell repertoires in COVID-19. This table comes from immunoSEQ multiplex PCR, and its TCRdb copy is limited to in-frame clones, with some not included. The sample yields 180,000 or so clones, more than 65% seen once. With V trimmed by 2 bases and J by 0 bases, 7 bases remained unmatched. Germline values: CDR1 SGHVS, CDR2 FNYEAQ. This CDR3 has 17 residues. This chain links TRBV7-6 with TRBJ2-7, with 10 positions matching TRBD1. The source material was PBMCs or T cells enriched from blood (not recorded which). The TCR sequence derives from a man in his fifties or sixties who had recovered from COVID-19. CDR3 sequence reads: CASSLSVGQGSSYEQYF. CDR3 coding DNA: TGTGCCAGCAGCTTAAGCGTGGGACAGGGGTCCTCCTACGAGCAGTACTTC.